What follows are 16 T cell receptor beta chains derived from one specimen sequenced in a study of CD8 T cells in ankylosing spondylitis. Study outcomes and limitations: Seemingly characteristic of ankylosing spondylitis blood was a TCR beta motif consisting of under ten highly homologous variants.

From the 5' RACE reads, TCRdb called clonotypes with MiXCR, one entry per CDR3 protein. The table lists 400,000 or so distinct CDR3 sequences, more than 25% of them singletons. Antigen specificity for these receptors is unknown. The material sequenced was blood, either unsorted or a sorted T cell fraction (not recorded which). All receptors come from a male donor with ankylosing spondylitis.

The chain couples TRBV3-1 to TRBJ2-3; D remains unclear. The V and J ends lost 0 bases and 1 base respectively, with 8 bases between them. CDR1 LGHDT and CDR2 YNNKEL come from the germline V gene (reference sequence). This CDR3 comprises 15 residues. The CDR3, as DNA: TGTGCCAGCAGCCAAGATCTTTGGGGCACAGATACGCAGTATTTT. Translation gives CASSQDLWGTDTQYF.

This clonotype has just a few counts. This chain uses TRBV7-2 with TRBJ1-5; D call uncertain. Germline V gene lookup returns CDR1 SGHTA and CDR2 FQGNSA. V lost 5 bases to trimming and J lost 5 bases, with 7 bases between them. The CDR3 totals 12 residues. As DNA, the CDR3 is TGTGCCAGCAGCACGCCCGATCAGCCCCAGCATTTT. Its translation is CASSTPDQPQHF.

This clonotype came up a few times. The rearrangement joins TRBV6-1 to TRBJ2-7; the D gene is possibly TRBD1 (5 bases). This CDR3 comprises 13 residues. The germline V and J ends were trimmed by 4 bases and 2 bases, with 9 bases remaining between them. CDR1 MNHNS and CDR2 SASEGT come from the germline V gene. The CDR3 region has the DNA TGTGCCAGCAGTGTCTCAGGGACCTACGAGCAGTACTTC. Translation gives CASSVSGTYEQYF.

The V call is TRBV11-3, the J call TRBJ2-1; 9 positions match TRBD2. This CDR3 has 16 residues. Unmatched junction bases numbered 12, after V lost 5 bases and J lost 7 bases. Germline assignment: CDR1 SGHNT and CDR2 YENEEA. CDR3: CASSQGTSRTWNEQFF. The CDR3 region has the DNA TGTGCCAGCAGCCAAGGGACTAGCCGAACATGGAATGAGCAGTTCTTC. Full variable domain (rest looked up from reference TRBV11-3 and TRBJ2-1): EAGVVQSPRYKIIEKKQPVAFWCNPISGHNTLYWYLQNLGQGPELLIRYENEEAVDDSQLPKDRFSAERLKGVDSTLKIQPAELGDSAVYLCASSQGTSRTWNEQFFGPGTRLTVL.

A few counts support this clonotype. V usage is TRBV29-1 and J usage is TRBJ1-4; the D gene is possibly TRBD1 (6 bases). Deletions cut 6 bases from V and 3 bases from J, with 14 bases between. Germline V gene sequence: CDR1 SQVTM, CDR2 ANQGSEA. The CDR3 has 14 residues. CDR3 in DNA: TGCAGCGTGGCAGGGGAGGCGGCTAATGAAAAACTGTTTTTT. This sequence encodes CSVAGEAANEKLFF.

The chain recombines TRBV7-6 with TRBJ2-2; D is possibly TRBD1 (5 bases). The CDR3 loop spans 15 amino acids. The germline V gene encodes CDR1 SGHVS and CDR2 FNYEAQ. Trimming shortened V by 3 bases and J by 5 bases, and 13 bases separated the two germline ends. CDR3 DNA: TGTGCCAGCAGCTTCCAGGGTTCTCCGACCGGGGAGCTGTTTTTT. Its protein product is CASSFQGSPTGELFF.

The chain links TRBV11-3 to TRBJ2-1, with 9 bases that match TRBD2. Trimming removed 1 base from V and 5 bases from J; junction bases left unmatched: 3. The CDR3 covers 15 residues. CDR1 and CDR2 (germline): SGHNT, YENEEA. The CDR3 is CASSLGVAGDNEQFF. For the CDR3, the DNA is TGTGCCAGCAGCTTAGGGGTAGCGGGAGACAATGAGCAGTTCTTC.

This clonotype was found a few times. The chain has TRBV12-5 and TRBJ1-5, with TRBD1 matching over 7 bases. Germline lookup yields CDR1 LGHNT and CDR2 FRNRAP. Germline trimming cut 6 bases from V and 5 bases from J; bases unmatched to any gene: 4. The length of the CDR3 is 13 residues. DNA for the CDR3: TGTGCTAGTGGCCCCGACAGGGATCAGCCCCAGCATTTT. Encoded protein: CASGPDRDQPQHF.

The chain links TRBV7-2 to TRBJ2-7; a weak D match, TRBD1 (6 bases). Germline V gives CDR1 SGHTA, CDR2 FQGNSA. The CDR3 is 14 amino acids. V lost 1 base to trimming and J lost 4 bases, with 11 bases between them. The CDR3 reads CASSLGLQGYEQYV. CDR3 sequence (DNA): TGTGCCAGCAGCTTAGGTCTTCAGGGGTACGAGCAGTACGTC.

The CDR3 loop reads CASSPFWDRVNIDTQYF. As DNA, the CDR3 is TGTGCCAGCAGCCCTTTCTGGGACAGGGTGAATATCGATACGCAGTATTTT. This chain uses TRBV3-1 with TRBJ2-3, with TRBD1 matching over 9 bases. This CDR3 region has 17 residues. From germline, CDR1 is LGHDT and CDR2 YNNKEL (reference sequence). V was clipped by 4 bases and J by 6 bases; unmatched bases: 14.

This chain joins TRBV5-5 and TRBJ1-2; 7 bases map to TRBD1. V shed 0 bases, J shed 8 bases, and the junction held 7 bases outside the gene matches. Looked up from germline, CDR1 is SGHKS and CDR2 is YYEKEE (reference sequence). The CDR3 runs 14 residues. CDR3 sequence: CASSLDDRVGGYTF. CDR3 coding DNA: TGTGCCAGCAGCTTGGACGACAGGGTGGGGGGCTACACCTTC.

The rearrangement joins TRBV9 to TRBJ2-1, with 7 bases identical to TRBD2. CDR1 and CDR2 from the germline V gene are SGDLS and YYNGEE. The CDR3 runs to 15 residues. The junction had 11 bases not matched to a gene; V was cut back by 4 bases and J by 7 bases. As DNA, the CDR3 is TGTGCCAGCAGCCTCCGGGGAGGGGCAGGGAATGAGCAGTTCTTC. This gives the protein CASSLRGGAGNEQFF.

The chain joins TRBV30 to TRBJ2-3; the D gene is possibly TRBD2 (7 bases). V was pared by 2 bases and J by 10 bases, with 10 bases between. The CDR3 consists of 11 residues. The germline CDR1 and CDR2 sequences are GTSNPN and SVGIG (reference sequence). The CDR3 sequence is CAWSRGASQYF. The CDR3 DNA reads TGTGCCTGGAGTCGGGGGGCTTCGCAGTATTTT. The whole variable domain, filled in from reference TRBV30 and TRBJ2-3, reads SQTIHQWPATLVQPVGSPLSLECTVEGTSNPNLYWYRQAAGRGLQLLFYSVGIGQISSEVPQNLSASRPQDRQFILSSKKLLLSDSGFYLCAWSRGASQYFGPGTRLTVL.

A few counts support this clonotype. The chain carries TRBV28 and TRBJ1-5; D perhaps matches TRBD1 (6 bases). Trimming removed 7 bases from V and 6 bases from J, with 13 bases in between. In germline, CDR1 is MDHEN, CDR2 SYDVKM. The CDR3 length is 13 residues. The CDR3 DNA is TGTGCCAGCACCGAACAGGGAGCTCAGCCCCAGCATTTT. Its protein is CASTEQGAQPQHF.

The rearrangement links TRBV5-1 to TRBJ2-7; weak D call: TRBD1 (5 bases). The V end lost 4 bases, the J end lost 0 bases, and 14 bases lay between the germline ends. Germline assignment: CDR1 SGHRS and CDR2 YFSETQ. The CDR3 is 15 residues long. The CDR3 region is CASSQDSHYSYEQYF. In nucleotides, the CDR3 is TGCGCCAGCAGCCAAGACAGTCATTACTCCTACGAGCAGTACTTC.

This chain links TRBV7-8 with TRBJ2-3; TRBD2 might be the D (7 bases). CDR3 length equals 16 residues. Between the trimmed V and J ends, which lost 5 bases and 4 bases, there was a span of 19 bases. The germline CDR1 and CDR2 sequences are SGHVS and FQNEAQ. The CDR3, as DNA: TGTGCCAGCAGCCGTCTCGGAAGGGGGAGGGCAGATACGCAGTATTTT. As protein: CASSRLGRGRADTQYF. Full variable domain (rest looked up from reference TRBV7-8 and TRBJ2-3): GAGVSQSPRYKVAKRGQDVALRCDPISGHVSLFWYQQALGQGPEFLTYFQNEAQLDKSGLPSDRFFAERPEGSVSTLKIQRTQQEDSAVYLCASSRLGRGRADTQYFGPGTRLTVL.